This TCR beta chain was identified in a study of blood T cell repertoires in COVID-19. Study context: There were acute and convalescent COVID-19 samples, and they came from the United States, Italy and Spain. Nucleic acid was either cDNA or gDNA, and it came from T cells, B-cell-depleted T cells, or PBMCs.

Original data processing: Reference gene primer amplification in the assay estimated nucleated cell counts. TCRdb's copy holds only in-frame clones and misses some; the assay was immunoSEQ multiplex PCR. V and J calls and clone size are given by that table; D and trimming were obtained from the DNA. The sample holds approximately 400,000 clones, roughly 90% seen once. CDR3 size: 14 residues. V was clipped by 5 bases and J by 5 bases; unmatched bases: 7. Germline-derived CDR1 and CDR2 are SGHNT and YYREEE (reference sequence). The genes are TRBV5-4 and TRBJ1-2; 9 positions agree with TRBD1. This clonotype was sampled from a man between 35 and 55 years old with acute or convalescent COVID-19. Sequencing used peripheral blood. The CDR3, as DNA: TGTGCCAGCAGTCGTACGGACAGGGGTTATGGCTACACCTTC. Translated: CASSRTDRGYGYTF.